A selection of T cell receptor beta chains follows, all from one sample in a study of tumor-infiltrating lymphocytes in primary liver carcinoma. TCRdb used MiXCR to reprocess the multiplex PCR reads, holding one entry per CDR3 protein. The table includes about 210,000 distinct CDR3 sequences, less than 75% detected once. The sample comprised peripheral blood. The source is a woman in her sixties with primary liver carcinoma and hepatitis B virus infection. The CDR3 runs from the conserved cysteine through the conserved F or W. Fields, in order: J gene, D gene, clone size, V gene, CDR3 protein, CDR3 DNA. D genes are given only for firm matches. The size field is filled for only some rows; it gives once, few, many or a size class.

TRBJ2-3,-,-,TRBV11-2,CASSLGHRADTQYF,TGTGCCAGCAGCTTAGGCCACAGGGCGGATACGCAGTATTTT
TRBJ2-2,-,-,TRBV11-1,CASSPFRDTGERFF,TGTGCCAGCAGCCCATTCCGGGACACCGGGGAGCGGTTTTTT
TRBJ2-1,-,-,TRBV30,CAWSPLSDEQFF,TGTGCCTGGAGTCCGCTTTCCGATGAGCAGTTCTTC
TRBJ2-2,TRBD2,few,TRBV5-1,CASSPLAGGYTGELFF,TGCGCCAGCAGCCCGCTAGCGGGAGGATACACCGGGGAGCTGTTTTTT
TRBJ2-5,-,-,TRBV12-5,CDSGTSDSPVENQYF,TGTGATAGTGGTACCTCGGACAGCCCGGTGGAGAACCAGTACTTC
TRBJ1-1,TRBD1,once,TRBV11-3,CASSIGTVDTEAFF,TGTGCCAGCAGCATCGGGACAGTGGACACTGAAGCTTTCTTT
TRBJ2-7,-,few,TRBV29-1,CSVGGTRDYEQYF,TGCAGCGTTGGGGGGACAAGGGACTACGAGCAGTACTTC
TRBJ1-5,TRBD1,-,TRBV4-2,CVSSQDGQGSQPQHF,TGTGTCAGCAGCCAAGATGGACAGGGGAGTCAACCCCAGCATTTT
TRBJ2-7,TRBD2,few,TRBV5-1,CASSPSGTDYEQYF,TGCGCCAGCAGCCCGAGCGGGACCGACTACGAGCAGTACTTC
TRBJ2-7,-,-,TRBV11-1,CASSLGLAWEQYF,TGTGCCAGCAGTCTGGGGCTAGCATGGGAGCAGTACTTC
TRBJ2-1,TRBD2,-,TRBV25-1,CVSSEREYNEQFF,TGTGTCAGCAGTGAGCGGGAGTATAATGAGCAGTTCTTC
TRBJ2-2,TRBD2,-,TRBV6-5,CASSYSGLGGGTGELFF,TGTGCCAGCAGTTACTCGGGACTAGGAGGGGGAACCGGGGAGCTGTTTTTT
TRBJ2-2,-,-,TRBV12-3/TRBV12-4,CARGRHTGELFF,TGTGCCAGAGGCAGGCACACCGGGGAGCTGTTTTTT
TRBJ2-7,TRBD2,medium-sized,TRBV11-2,CASSLTSGSEQYF,TGTGCCAGCAGCTTAACTAGCGGGAGCGAGCAGTACTTC
TRBJ2-1,-,many,TRBV5-5,CASSPDPSYNEQFF,TGTGCCAGCAGCCCGGACCCGTCCTACAATGAGCAGTTCTTC
TRBJ2-7,-,many,TRBV12-3/TRBV12-4,CASSLVGEQYF,TGTGCCAGCAGTTTAGTCGGCGAGCAGTACTTC
TRBJ2-3,TRBD2,-,TRBV11-2,CASSWSLAGVGKDMQYF,TGCGCCAGCAGCTGGTCACTAGCGGGAGTAGGGAAAGATATGCAGTATTTT
TRBJ1-2,TRBD1,-,TRBV5-1,CASSSDWTGGGLANYGYVF,TGCGCCAGCAGCTCCGACTGGACAGGGGGCGGCTTAGCTAACTATGGCTACGTCTTC
TRBJ1-1,-,-,TRBV6-6,CTSLPGHSPGGAEAFF,TGTACCAGCTTGCCGGGGCACAGCCCCGGGGGGGCTGAAGCTTTCTTT
TRBJ2-4,-,many,TRBV4-1,CASSQGQPQPVRIQYF,TGCGCCAGCAGCCAAGGTCAACCCCAGCCGGTGAGGATTCAGTACTTC
TRBJ1-1,TRBD1,-,TRBV5-1,CASSPQSTGGTEAFF,TGCGCCAGCAGCCCCCAATCGACAGGGGGGACTGAAGCTTTCTTT
TRBJ2-2,-,few,TRBV5-1,CASSFSSKDTGELFF,TGCGCCAGCAGCTTTAGCTCTAAAGACACCGGGGAGCTGTTTTTT
TRBJ2-3,-,-,TRBV5-1,CASSLYRVTDMQYF,TGCGCCAGCAGCTTGTATCGGGTGACAGATATGCAGTATTTT
TRBJ2-3,-,-,TRBV11-2,CANSTISSYTQYF,TGTGCCAATAGCACCATCTCTAGCTATACGCAGTATTTT